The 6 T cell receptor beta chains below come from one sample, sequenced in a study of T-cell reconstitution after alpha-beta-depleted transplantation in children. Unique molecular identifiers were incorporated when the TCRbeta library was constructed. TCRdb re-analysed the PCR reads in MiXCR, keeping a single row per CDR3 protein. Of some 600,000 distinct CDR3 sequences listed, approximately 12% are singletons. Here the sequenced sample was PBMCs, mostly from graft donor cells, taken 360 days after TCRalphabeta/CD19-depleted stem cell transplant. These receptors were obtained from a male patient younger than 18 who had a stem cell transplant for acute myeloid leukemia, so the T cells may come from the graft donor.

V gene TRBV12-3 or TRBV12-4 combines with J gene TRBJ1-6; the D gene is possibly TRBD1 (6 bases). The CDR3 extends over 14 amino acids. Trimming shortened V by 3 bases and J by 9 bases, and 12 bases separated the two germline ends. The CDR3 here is CASSLKGVVSPLHF. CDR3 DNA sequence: TGTGCCAGCAGTTTGAAGGGGGTGGTTTCACCCCTCCACTTT.

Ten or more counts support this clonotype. CDR3 protein: CASSSSGGSYNEQFF. Written as DNA, the CDR3 is TGTGCCAGCAGCTCAAGCGGGGGCTCCTACAATGAGCAGTTCTTC. This chain joins TRBV7-3 and TRBJ2-1; 8 nucleotides agree with TRBD2. The CDR3 contains 15 residues. Per the germline V gene, CDR1 is SGHTA and CDR2 is FQGTGA. J lost 0 bases, V lost 4 bases, and 2 bases had no gene match.

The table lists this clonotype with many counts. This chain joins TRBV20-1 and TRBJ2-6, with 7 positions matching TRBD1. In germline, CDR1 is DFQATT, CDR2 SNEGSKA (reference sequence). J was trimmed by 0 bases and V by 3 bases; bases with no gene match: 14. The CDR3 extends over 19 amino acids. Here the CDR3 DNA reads TGCAGTGCTAGGGGGCATTGGACAGGCCGTACCTCTGGGGCCAACGTCCTGACTTTC. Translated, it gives CSARGHWTGRTSGANVLTF.

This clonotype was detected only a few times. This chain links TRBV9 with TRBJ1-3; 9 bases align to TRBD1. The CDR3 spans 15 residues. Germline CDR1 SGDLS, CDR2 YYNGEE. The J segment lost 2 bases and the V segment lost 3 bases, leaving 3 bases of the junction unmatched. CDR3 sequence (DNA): TGTGCCAGCAGCGCCACAGGGGGCGCTGGAAACACCATATATTTT. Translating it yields CASSATGGAGNTIYF.

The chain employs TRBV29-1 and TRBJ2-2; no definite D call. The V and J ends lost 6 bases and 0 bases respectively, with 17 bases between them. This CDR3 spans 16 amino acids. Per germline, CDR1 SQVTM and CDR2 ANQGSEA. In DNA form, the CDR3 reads TGCAGCGTACTACACCCACGACATCCGAACACCGGGGAGCTGTTTTTT. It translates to CSVLHPRHPNTGELFF.

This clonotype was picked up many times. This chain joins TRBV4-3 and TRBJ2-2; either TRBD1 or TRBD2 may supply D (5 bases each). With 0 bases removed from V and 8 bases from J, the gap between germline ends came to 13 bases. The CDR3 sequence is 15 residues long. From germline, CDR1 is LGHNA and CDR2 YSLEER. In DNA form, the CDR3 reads TGCGCCAGCAGCCAAGAATGGAGGCGGACAGGGGAGCTGTTTTTT. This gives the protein CASSQEWRRTGELFF.